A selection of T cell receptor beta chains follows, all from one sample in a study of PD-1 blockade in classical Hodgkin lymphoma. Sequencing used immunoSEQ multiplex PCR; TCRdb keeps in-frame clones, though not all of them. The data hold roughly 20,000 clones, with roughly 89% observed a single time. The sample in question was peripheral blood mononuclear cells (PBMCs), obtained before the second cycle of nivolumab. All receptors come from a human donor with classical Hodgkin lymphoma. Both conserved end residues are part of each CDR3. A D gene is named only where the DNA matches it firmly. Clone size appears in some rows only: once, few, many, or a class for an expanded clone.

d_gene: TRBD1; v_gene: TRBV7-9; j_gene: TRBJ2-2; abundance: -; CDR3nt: TGTGCCAGCACCCTGACAGGGGTGGGCGGGGAGCTGTTTTTT; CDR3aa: CASTLTGVGGELFF
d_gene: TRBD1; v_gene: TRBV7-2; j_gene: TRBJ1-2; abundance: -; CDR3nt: TGTGCCAGCAGCCCGGGGACAGCAAGGGGCTACACCTTC; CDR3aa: CASSPGTARGYTF
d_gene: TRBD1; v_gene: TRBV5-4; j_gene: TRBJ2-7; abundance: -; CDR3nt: TGTGCCAGCAGCTTGGACCCACAGGGGGCGGAAAACGAGCAGTACTTC; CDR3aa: CASSLDPQGAENEQYF
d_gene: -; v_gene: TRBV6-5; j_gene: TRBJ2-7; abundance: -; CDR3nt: TGTGCCAGCAGTTACTCGGGACTCTACGAGCAGTACTTC; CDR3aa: CASSYSGLYEQYF
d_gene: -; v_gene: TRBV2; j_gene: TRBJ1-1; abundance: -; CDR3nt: TGTGCCAGCAGTCTACTCAGGGTGCAAGCTTTCTTT; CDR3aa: CASSLLRVQAFF
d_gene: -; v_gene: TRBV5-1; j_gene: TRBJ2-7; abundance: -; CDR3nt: TGCGCCAGCAGCCCGGGGGCGGGGGCCTCCCTCTACGAGCAGTACTTC; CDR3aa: CASSPGAGASLYEQYF
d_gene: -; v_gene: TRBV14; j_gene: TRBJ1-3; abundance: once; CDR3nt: TGTGCCAGCAGCCGGAGACAGGTCGCCACCATATATTTT; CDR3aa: CASSRRQVATIYF
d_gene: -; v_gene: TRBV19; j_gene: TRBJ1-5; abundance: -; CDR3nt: TGTGCCAGTAGGGGCCTGGAAAGCAATCAGCCCCAGCATTTT; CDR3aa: CASRGLESNQPQHF
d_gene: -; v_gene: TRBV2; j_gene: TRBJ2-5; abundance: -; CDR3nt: TGTGCCAGCTTTAGCCTGGAGACCCAGTACTTC; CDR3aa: CASFSLETQYF
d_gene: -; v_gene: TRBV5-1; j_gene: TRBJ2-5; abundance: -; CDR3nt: TGCGCCAGCAGCTTGGGCGGTAAGCAAGAGACCCAGTACTTC; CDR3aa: CASSLGGKQETQYF
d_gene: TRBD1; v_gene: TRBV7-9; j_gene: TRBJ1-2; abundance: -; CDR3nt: TGTGCCAGCAGCATTGCCGGGACAGATAATGGCTACACCTTC; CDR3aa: CASSIAGTDNGYTF
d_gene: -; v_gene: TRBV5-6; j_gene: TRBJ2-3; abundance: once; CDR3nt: TGTGCCAGCAGTTCTACGTGGACTATCCGCGGCACAGATACGCAGTATTTT; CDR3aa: CASSSTWTIRGTDTQYF
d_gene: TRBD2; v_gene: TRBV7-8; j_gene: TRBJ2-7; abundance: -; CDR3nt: TGTGCCAGCAGCCCATTAGCGGGGGCGTCGGGGGAGCAGTACTTC; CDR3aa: CASSPLAGASGEQYF
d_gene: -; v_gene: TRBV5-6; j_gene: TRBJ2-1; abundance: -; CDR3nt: TGTGCCAGCAGCCCACTTCGTGGCGGTCTGAGCTCCTACAATGAGCAGTTCTTC; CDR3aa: CASSPLRGGLSSYNEQFF
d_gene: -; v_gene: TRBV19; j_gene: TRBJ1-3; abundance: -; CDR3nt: TGTGCCAGTAGTACCCAAAGGGGAGTTGGAAACACCATATATTTT; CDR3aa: CASSTQRGVGNTIYF
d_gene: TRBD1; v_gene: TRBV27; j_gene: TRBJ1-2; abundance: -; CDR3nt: TGTGCCAGCAGTAAGGACAGGGATGGCTACACCTTC; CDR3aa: CASSKDRDGYTF
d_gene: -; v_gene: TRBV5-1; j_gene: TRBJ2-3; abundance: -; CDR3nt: TGCGCCAGCAGCTTACAAATCCGGGATACGCAGTATTTT; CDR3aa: CASSLQIRDTQYF
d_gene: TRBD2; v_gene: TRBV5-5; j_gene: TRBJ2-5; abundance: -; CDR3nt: TGTGCCAGCAGCCTTACGACTAGCCTGGAGACCCAGTACTTC; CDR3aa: CASSLTTSLETQYF
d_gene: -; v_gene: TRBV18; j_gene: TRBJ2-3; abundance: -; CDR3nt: TGTGCCAGCTCACATAGCGCTGCCACAGATACGCAGTATTTT; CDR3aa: CASSHSAATDTQYF
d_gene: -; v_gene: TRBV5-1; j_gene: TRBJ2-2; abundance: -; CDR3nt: TGCGCCAGCAGCGCGGAAGGGTTCACCGGGGAGCTGTTTTTT; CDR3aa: CASSAEGFTGELFF
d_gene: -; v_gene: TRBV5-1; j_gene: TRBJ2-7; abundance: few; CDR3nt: TGCGCCAGCAGCTTGAGGGGGACCTCCTACGAGCAGTACTTC; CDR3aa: CASSLRGTSYEQYF
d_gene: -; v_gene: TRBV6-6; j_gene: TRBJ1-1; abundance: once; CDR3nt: TGTGCCAGCAGCGGGGGGGTCATGAACACTGAAGCTTTCTTT; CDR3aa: CASSGGVMNTEAFF
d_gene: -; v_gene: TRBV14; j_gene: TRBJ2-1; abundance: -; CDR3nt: TGTGCCAGCAGCCACGCCCGGGACCCCAGGAGGGAGCAGTTCTTC; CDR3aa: CASSHARDPRREQFF
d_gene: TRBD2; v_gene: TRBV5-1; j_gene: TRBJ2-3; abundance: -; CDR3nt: TGCGCCAGCAGCATGGGACTAGCGGGGTCCGATACGCAGTATTTT; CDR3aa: CASSMGLAGSDTQYF
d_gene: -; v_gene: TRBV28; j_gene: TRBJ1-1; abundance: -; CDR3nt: TGTGCCAGCAGTTTAAGTAGCACTGAAGCTTTCTTT; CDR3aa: CASSLSSTEAFF
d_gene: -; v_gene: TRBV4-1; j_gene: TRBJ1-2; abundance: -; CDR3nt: TGCGCCAGCAGCCAAGAGGGGAGCGGGGGGCTGGGCTATGGCTACACCTTC; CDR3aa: CASSQEGSGGLGYGYTF
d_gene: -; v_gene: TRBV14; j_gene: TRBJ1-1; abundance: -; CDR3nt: TGTGCCAGCAGCCTTCCAGTGAACACTGAAGCTTTCTTT; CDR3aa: CASSLPVNTEAFF
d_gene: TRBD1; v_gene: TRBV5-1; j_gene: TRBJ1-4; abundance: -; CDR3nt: TGCGCCAGCAGCTTGGCCGCAGGGGGCGAGGGTGAAAAACTGTTTTTT; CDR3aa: CASSLAAGGEGEKLFF
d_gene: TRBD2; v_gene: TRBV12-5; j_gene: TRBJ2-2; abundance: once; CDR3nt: TGTGCTAGTGGTTTTCGGGCGGGGGGAACCGGGGAGCTGTTTTTT; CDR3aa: CASGFRAGGTGELFF
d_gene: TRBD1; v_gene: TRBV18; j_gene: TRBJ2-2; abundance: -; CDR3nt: TGTGCCAGCTCAACCAGGGACAGGGTCCTCCCCGGGGAGCTGTTTTTT; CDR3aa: CASSTRDRVLPGELFF
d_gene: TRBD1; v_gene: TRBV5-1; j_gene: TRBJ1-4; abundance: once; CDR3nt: TGCGCCAGCAGCCGGGGACAGCCAAGCCTTAATGAAAAACTGTTTTTT; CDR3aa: CASSRGQPSLNEKLFF
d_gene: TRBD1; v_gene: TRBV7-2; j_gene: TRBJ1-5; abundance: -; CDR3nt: TGTGCCAGCAGTTCGACAGGGGATAGCAATCAGCCCCAGCATTTT; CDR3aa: CASSSTGDSNQPQHF
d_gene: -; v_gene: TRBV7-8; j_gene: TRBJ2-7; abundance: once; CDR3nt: TGTGCCAGCGGGGCAGTCAACGAGCAGTACTTC; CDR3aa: CASGAVNEQYF
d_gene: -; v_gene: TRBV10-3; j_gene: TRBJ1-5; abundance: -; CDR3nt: TGTGCCATCAGGGGTGCGGGGAATGGTCAGCCCCAGCATTTT; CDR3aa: CAIRGAGNGQPQHF
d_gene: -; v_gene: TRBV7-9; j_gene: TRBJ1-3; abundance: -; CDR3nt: TGTGCCAGCAGCTTTCTGGGGGTCTCTGGAAACACCATATATTTT; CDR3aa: CASSFLGVSGNTIYF
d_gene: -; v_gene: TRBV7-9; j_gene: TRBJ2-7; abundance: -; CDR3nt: TGTGCCAGCAGCGCCCAGTCCTACGAGCAGTACTTC; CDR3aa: CASSAQSYEQYF
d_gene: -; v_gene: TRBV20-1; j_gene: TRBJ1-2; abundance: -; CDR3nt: TGCAGTGCGGGGGAAGATGGCTACACCTTC; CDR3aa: CSAGEDGYTF
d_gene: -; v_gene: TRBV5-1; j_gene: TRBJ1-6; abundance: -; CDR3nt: TGCGCCAGCAGCTCCAAGACAGGACCTGATTCACCCCTCCACTTT; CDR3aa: CASSSKTGPDSPLHF
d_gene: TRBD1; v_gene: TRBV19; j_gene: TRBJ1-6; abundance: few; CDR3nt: TGTGCCAGTAGGGGGACAGGACGGCCGGAATCACCCCTCCACTTT; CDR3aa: CASRGTGRPESPLHF
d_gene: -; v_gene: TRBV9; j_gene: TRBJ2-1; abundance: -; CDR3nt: TGTGCCAGCAGCGTGTCTATTAACAATGAGCAGTTCTTC; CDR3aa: CASSVSINNEQFF
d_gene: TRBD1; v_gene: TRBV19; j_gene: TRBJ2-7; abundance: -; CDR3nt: TGTGCCAGTACCGCCGGGACAGGGGGCTCCTACGAGCAGTACTTC; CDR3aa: CASTAGTGGSYEQYF
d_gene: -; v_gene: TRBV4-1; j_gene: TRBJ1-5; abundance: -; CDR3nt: TGCGCCAGCAGCCTCGACACCTATAGCAATCAGCCCCAGCATTTT; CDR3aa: CASSLDTYSNQPQHF
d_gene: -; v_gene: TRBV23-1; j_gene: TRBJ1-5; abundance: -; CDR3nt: TGCGCCAGCAGAAGGGGGACATCCTGCAATCAGCCCCAGCATTTT; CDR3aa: CASRRGTSCNQPQHF
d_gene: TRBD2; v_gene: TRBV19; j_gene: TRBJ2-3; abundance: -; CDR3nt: TGTGCCAGTAGTAAGGGACTAGCGGGGAACACAGATACGCAGTATTTT; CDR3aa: CASSKGLAGNTDTQYF
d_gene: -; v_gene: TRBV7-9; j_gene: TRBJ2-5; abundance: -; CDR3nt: TGTGCCAGCAGCGGTCTTGGTCTAGGGGATGAAGAGACCCAGTACTTC; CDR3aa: CASSGLGLGDEETQYF
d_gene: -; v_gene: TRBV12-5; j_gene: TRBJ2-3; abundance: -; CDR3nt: TGTGCTAGTGGTTTTGTAAGGGCTGATACGCAGTATTTT; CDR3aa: CASGFVRADTQYF
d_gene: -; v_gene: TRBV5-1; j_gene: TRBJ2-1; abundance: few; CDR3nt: TGCGCCAGCAGCTTGGTGGGGCGAGATGAGCAGTTCTTC; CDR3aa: CASSLVGRDEQFF
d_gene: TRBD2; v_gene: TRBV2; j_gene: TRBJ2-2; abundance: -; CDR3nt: TGTGCCAGCACGGTAGCGGGGGGCACCGGGGAGCTGTTTTTT; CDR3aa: CASTVAGGTGELFF
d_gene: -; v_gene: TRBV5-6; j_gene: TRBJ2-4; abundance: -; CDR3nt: TGTGCCAGCAGCTTGGGGCAGGGGATAACCAAAAACATTCAGTACTTC; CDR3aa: CASSLGQGITKNIQYF
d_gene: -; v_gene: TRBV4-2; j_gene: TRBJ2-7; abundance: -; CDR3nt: TGTGCCAGCAGCCAAGTTCTCGACAGGACGCAGTACTTC; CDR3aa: CASSQVLDRTQYF
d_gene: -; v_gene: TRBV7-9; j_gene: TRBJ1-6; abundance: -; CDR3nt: TGTGCCAGCAGCCAGCAGGGCAATAATTCACCCCTCCACTTT; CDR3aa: CASSQQGNNSPLHF
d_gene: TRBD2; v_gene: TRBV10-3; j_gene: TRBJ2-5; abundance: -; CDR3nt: TGTGCCATCAGTCCCCGGGGGGTTGGAGAGACCCAGTACTTC; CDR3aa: CAISPRGVGETQYF
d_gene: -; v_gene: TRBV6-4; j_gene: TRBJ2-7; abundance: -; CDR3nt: TGTGCCAGCAGGTCCGGCGACATCGTGAGCTCCTACGAGCAGTACTTC; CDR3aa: CASRSGDIVSSYEQYF